These 16 T cell receptor beta chains were all obtained from the same sample, sequenced in a study of Graves' ophthalmopathy and Graves' hyperthyroidism. TCR beta CDR3 amplification used RNA transcripts. After a first-round RT-PCR with HTBI primers, a second-round multiplex PCR was run. TCRdb independently ran MiXCR on the multiplex PCR reads; one entry per CDR3 protein. The data contain more than 300,000 distinct CDR3 sequences, about 15% of them singletons. Sequencing used peripheral blood. These receptors were obtained from an adult woman with stable Graves' hyperthyroidism.

This clonotype appeared many times. The chain links TRBV12-3 or TRBV12-4 to TRBJ1-2; D may be TRBD1 (5 bases). The CDR3 runs 14 residues. V lost 5 bases to trimming and J lost 0 bases, with 10 bases between them. CDR3 sequence: CASSQGPTNYGYTF. The CDR3, as DNA: TGTGCCAGCAGTCAGGGCCCTACTAACTATGGCTACACCTTC.

CDR3 coding DNA: TGTGCCAGCAGATCTCTAGCGGGAAACCAAGAGACCCAGTACTTC. It translates to CASRSLAGNQETQYF. This rearrangement joins TRBV7-9 to TRBJ2-5; 9 nucleotides align to TRBD2. The CDR3 has 15 amino acids. Germline loops: CDR1 SEHNR, CDR2 FQNEAQ (reference sequence). Trimming took 6 bases from V and 0 from J; bases not matched to a gene: 5.

This clonotype was seen many times. J is TRBJ2-5 and V is TRBV6-5; 7 nucleotides align to TRBD1. Germline CDR1 reads MNHEY; CDR2 reads SVGAGI. The CDR3 is made up of 15 amino acids. The trim removed 0 bases at V and 5 bases at J, leaving 6 bases unmatched. CDR3 amino acids: CASSYSRGLSETQYF. The CDR3 DNA sequence: TGTGCCAGCAGTTACTCGAGGGGGCTTTCTGAGACCCAGTACTTC.

The table lists this clonotype with many counts. This may come from a read error, since a much larger clone is one base off. The chain is built from TRBV6-2 or TRBV6-3 and TRBJ1-1; no firm D call. This CDR3 contains 12 residues. V lost 2 bases, J lost 6 bases, and 7 bases lay in between. CDR1 and CDR2 from the germline V gene are MNHEY and SVGEGT. CDR3 DNA: TGTGCCAGCAGTTACCCAGAGCCTGAAGCTTTCTTT. The encoded protein is CASSYPEPEAFF.

This clonotype was observed a few times. This may arise from a read error, as a much more abundant clone is one base away. The chain uses TRBV30 and TRBJ1-2; D unclear. Trimming took off 5 bases at V and 4 bases at J, with 20 bases between the two ends. The CDR3 has 15 amino acids. Looked up from germline, CDR1 is GTSNPN and CDR2 is SVGIG (reference sequence). CDR3 region: CAWVRWAHNSYGYTF. The CDR3 DNA is TGTGCCTGGGTGCGTTGGGCCCACAACAGCTATGGCTACACCTTC.

This clonotype was counted many times. This chain joins TRBV11-2 and TRBJ2-5; D assignment may be TRBD1 or TRBD2 (7 bases each). Trimming left V 5 bases short and J 4 bases short, with 14 bases between. The CDR3 covers 14 residues. The germline V gene has CDR1 SGHAT and CDR2 FQNNGV. The CDR3 nucleotides read TGTGCCAGCAGCCCTCAGGGGGGGGTAGAGACCCAGTACTTC. This encodes CASSPQGGVETQYF.

For this clonotype: A read error is possible here, since a much larger clone lies one base away. V usage is TRBV20-1 and J usage is TRBJ2-7; a possible D gene is TRBD2 (6 bases). CDR3 size: 12 residues. CDR1 is DFQATT, CDR2 SNEGSKA, per germline (reference sequence). CDR3 in DNA: TGCAGTGCTAGGGACTACTCCTACGATCAGTACTTC. This codes for CSARDYSYDQYF.

This clonotype was counted ten times or more. CDR3 DNA sequence: TGCAGTGCTAGAGATGAGGTCGATCAGCCCCAGCATTTT. Translated, it gives CSARDEVDQPQHF. The chain links TRBV20-1 to TRBJ1-5; no firm D call. Germline values: CDR1 DFQATT, CDR2 SNEGSKA (reference sequence). Trimming left V 0 bases short and J 5 bases short, with 8 bases between. The CDR3 spans 13 residues.

This clonotype was seen repeatedly, ten times or more. The chain combines TRBV11-2 with TRBJ1-1, with no clear D. CDR3 length: 14 amino acids. Looked up from germline, CDR1 is SGHAT and CDR2 is FQNNGV. V was clipped by 3 bases and J by 1 base, with 9 bases between them. As DNA, the CDR3 is TGTGCCAGCAGCTTCGGTGGAGAGAACACTGAAGCTTTCTTT. Protein sequence: CASSFGGENTEAFF.

This clonotype was seen ten or more times. J is TRBJ2-7 and V is TRBV12-3 or TRBV12-4; D perhaps matches TRBD2 (6 bases). CDR3 length: 15 amino acids. V was trimmed by 4 bases and J by 2 bases, leaving 15 bases between them. The CDR3 loop reads CASSSPGTGTYEQYF. DNA for the CDR3: TGTGCCAGCAGTTCCCCCGGGACTGGCACCTACGAGCAGTACTTC.

This clonotype was detected ten times or more. The rearrangement joins TRBV28 to TRBJ1-2; a weak D match, TRBD1 (5 bases). Germline-derived CDR1 and CDR2 are MDHEN and SYDVKM. The CDR3 has 13 residues. Trimming stripped 6 bases from V and 7 bases from J, with 15 bases between. The CDR3 loop reads CASRRRGVTGYTF. The DNA of the CDR3 is TGTGCCAGCAGGCGACGGGGCGTGACTGGCTACACCTTC.

A note on this clonotype: The junction does not match germline at one end; this may be a read error. CDR3 loop: CASGLVTATGYHETQYF. CDR3 DNA: TGTGCTAGTGGTTTGGTAACGGCGACGGGTTACCACGAGACCCAGTACTTC. V usage is TRBV12-5 and J usage is TRBJ2-5; D unresolved. The CDR3 spans 17 residues. CDR1 is LGHNT and CDR2 is FRNRAP in the germline V gene.

This clonotype was counted many times. The chain uses TRBV12-3 or TRBV12-4 and TRBJ2-5, with a weak D call TRBD2 (5 bases). This CDR3 comprises 15 residues. Trimming cost V 5 bases and J 0 bases, with 13 bases left between them. The CDR3 DNA is TGTGCCAGCAGTCTCAGACACGGGAACCAAGAGACCCAGTACTTC. Translating gives CASSLRHGNQETQYF.

As concerns this clonotype: A read error may produce the germline difference seen at one junction end. The chain is built from TRBV5-1 and TRBJ2-7; 7 nucleotides match TRBD2. Germline V lookup: CDR1 SGHRS, CDR2 YFSETQ. The CDR3 extends over 15 amino acids. CDR3: CTSSTDGLEAYEQYF. CDR3 sequence (DNA): TGCACCAGCAGCACGGACGGACTAGAAGCCTACGAGCAGTACTTC.

In this sample, this clonotype turned up a few times. The chain has TRBV28 and TRBJ2-7, with 10 bases that match TRBD1. The ends lost 1 base at V and 3 bases at J; junction bases unmatched: 9. This CDR3 is built from 17 residues. CDR1 MDHEN and CDR2 SYDVKM come from the germline V gene. The CDR3 loop is CASSLYDSGQGDYEQYF. CDR3 nucleotides: TGTGCCAGCAGTTTATATGACTCCGGACAGGGGGACTACGAGCAGTACTTC.

This clonotype was detected ten times or more. The chain employs TRBV29-1 and TRBJ1-1; TRBD1 is a possible D gene (6 bases). CDR1 SQVTM and CDR2 ANQGSEA come from the germline V gene. The CDR3 contains 12 residues. With 7 bases removed from V and 2 bases from J, the gap between germline ends came to 11 bases. The CDR3 nucleotides read TGCAGCGCCCCCGGGACAAACACTGAAGCTTTCTTT. Amino acids: CSAPGTNTEAFF.